Below are 25 T cell receptor beta chains sequenced from a single sample in a study of a mutant IDH1 vaccine in newly diagnosed glioma. Antigen specificity for these receptors is unknown. Repertoires were generated with immunoSEQ multiplex PCR, while TCRdb's copy carries only in-frame clones and drops some. Of about 68,000 clones listed, 84% are singletons. Stated time point: week 35, safety follow-up. Vaccine doses each comprised 300 ug of mutant IDH1 20-mer peptide, with topical imiquimod. This material consisted of PBMCs, taken from a glioma patient whose treatment included an IDH1 peptide vaccine. The receptor source for this set is a man between 18 and 29 years old with glioma.

This chain uses TRBV5-1 with TRBJ1-2, with D hard to call. In germline, CDR1 is SGHRS, CDR2 YFSETQ. The CDR3 runs to 13 residues. The ends were cut back, 6 bases at V and 6 bases at J, with 15 bases in the middle. The CDR3: CASNPSGGDGYTF. As DNA, the CDR3 is TGCGCCAGCAACCCCTCAGGCGGGGATGGCTACACCTTC.

The chain joins TRBV12-2 to TRBJ1-5; the D call of TRBD1 is as the table states it, not checked on the DNA. TRBV12-2 is given as a pseudogene. CDR3 size: 23 residues. The CDR3 DNA reads TGTGCAAGTCGGTTAACAAAGAGAGTCTCCCGGGACAGGGGAGAATATAGCAATCAGCCCCAGCATTTT. Translating gives CASRLTKRVSRDRGEYSNQPQHF.

In this sample, this clone turned up once. CDR3 in DNA: TGTGCCAGTAGCCCGACAGGGGGCAACACTGAAGCTTTCTTT. This sequence encodes CASSPTGGNTEAFF. V usage is TRBV19 and J usage is TRBJ1-1, with TRBD1 matching 10 bases. V lost 6 bases, J lost 2 bases, and 3 bases stayed unmatched. The CDR3 runs to 14 residues. Germline loops: CDR1 LNHDA, CDR2 SQIVND (reference sequence).

The gene calls are TRBV5-1 and TRBJ1-6; 11 bases map to TRBD1. This CDR3 comprises 15 residues. Germline CDR1 is SGHRS and CDR2 is YFSETQ. Trimming took 4 bases from V and 11 from J; bases not matched to a gene: 8. CDR3 nucleotide sequence: TGCGCCAGCAGCGAAAGGACAGGGGGCGAGGCACCCCTCCACTTT. Protein product: CASSERTGGEAPLHF.

J is TRBJ1-1 and V is TRBV19; the D is unclear. Germline V gene lookup returns CDR1 LNHDA and CDR2 SQIVND (reference sequence). V gave up 8 bases and J gave up 0 bases, with 16 bases separating them. This CDR3 is 15 amino acids long. The CDR3 reads CASAVSGLLNTEAFF. The DNA for the CDR3 is TGTGCCAGTGCTGTTTCTGGACTCCTGAACACTGAAGCTTTCTTT.

This sequence joins TRBV6-5 and TRBJ1-4; D is undetermined. CDR1 and CDR2 from the germline V gene are MNHEY and SVGAGI. The CDR3 extends over 14 amino acids. The ends were cut back, 2 bases at V and 5 bases at J, with 9 bases in the middle. CDR3 sequence reads: CASSYEGSNEKLFF. CDR3 DNA: TGTGCCAGCAGTTACGAGGGAAGCAATGAAAAACTGTTTTTT.

This sequence joins TRBV4-1 and TRBJ2-1; the match to TRBD2 covers 13 bases. The CDR3 totals 15 residues. Trimming cost V 5 bases and J 11 bases; bases outside gene matches: 9. Per germline, CDR1 MGHRA and CDR2 YSYEKL. CDR3 nucleotides: TGCGCCAGCAGCTTAACTAGCGGGGGGGCCGGTAAGCAGTTCTTC. This translates into CASSLTSGGAGKQFF.

The rearrangement joins TRBV9 to TRBJ1-5, with D unclear. Trimming took 3 bases from V and 0 from J, leaving 7 bases between them. The CDR3 covers 14 residues. Germline values: CDR1 SGDLS, CDR2 YYNGEE. CDR3 protein: CASSAGYSNQPQHF. The CDR3 DNA is TGTGCCAGCAGCGCCGGATATAGCAATCAGCCCCAGCATTTT.

CDR3 sequence: CASTSVDGANVLTF. In DNA form, the CDR3 reads TGTGCCAGCACCTCAGTCGATGGGGCCAACGTCCTGACTTTC. The chain links TRBV9 to TRBJ2-6; D is unresolved. There are 14 residues in the CDR3. Trimming shortened V by 6 bases and J by 3 bases, and 10 bases separated the two germline ends. CDR1 and CDR2 (germline): SGDLS, YYNGEE.

The chain has TRBV5-4 and TRBJ2-3, with 7 positions matching TRBD2. Looked up from germline, CDR1 is SGHNT and CDR2 is YYREEE (reference sequence). Trimming took 2 bases from V and 4 from J; bases not matched to a gene: 4. This CDR3 is 14 amino acids long. The CDR3 coding sequence is TGTGCCAGCAGCTTAAGACTAGCTTCAGATACGCAGTATTTT. Protein: CASSLRLASDTQYF.

The chain recombines TRBV7-9 with TRBJ1-5; the D gene is possibly TRBD1 (6 bases). Between the trimmed V and J ends, which lost 5 bases and 3 bases, there was a span of 11 bases. The CDR3 loop spans 14 amino acids. Germline V gene sequence: CDR1 SEHNR, CDR2 FQNEAQ (reference sequence). CDR3 residues: CASSLTGNNQPQHF. As DNA, the CDR3 is TGTGCCAGCAGCCTTACAGGGAACAATCAGCCCCAGCATTTT.

The chain carries TRBV14 and TRBJ1-1; tentatively, D is TRBD1 (6 bases). V lost 1 base to trimming and J lost 1 base, with 10 bases between them. The CDR3 has 15 amino acids. Germline CDR1 is SGHDN and CDR2 is FVKESK. The CDR3 DNA is TGTGCCAGCAGCCAAGGGCGGACAGCGAACACTGAAGCTTTCTTT. As protein: CASSQGRTANTEAFF. The whole variable domain, filled in from reference TRBV14 and TRBJ1-1, reads EAGVTQFPSHSVIEKGQTVTLRCDPISGHDNLYWYRRVMGKEIKFLLHFVKESKQDESGMPNNRFLAERTGGTYSTLKVQPAELEDSGVYFCASSQGRTANTEAFFGQGTRLTVV.

With respect to this clone: At one of its ends the junction is not consistent with the germline gene, which may arise from a read error. The chain joins TRBV10-3 to TRBJ2-7, with D unclear. The germline V gene has CDR1 ENHRY and CDR2 SYGVKD. The CDR3 is 14 residues long. CDR3 DNA: TGTGCCATCAGTGACGTGGCGCAAATCGGTCGGGCGACCTTC. Encoded protein: CAISDVAQIGRATF.

The CDR3, as DNA: TGCGCCAGCAGCTTGGGATTCGGACAGGGCCGTGAAGCTTTCTTT. Translation gives CASSLGFGQGREAFF. J is TRBJ1-1 and V is TRBV5-1, with 8 nucleotides matching TRBD1. J was trimmed by 7 bases and V by 0 bases; bases with no gene match: 8. The CDR3 totals 15 residues. Germline lookup yields CDR1 SGHRS and CDR2 YFSETQ.

The V gene is TRBV10-1, the J gene TRBJ2-6; possible D gene TRBD2, 6 bases. Trimming pared 4 bases from V and 0 bases from J, leaving 13 bases between. The germline CDR1 and CDR2 sequences are WNHNN and SYGVQD (reference sequence). The CDR3 is 17 residues long. The CDR3 DNA sequence: TGCGCCAGCAGTGTTGGGGAGGCAACCTCTGGGGCCAACGTCCTGACTTTC. Translated: CASSVGEATSGANVLTF.

As DNA, the CDR3 is TGCGCCAGCAGCCCCGGGACTACCTACAATGAGCAGTTCTTC. Translated: CASSPGTTYNEQFF. V is TRBV4-3 and J is TRBJ2-1; 7 nucleotides match TRBD2. CDR1 LGHNA and CDR2 YSLEER come from the germline V gene. V shed 4 bases, J shed 2 bases, and the junction held 2 bases outside the gene matches. This CDR3 comprises 14 residues.

The chain couples TRBV2 to TRBJ1-2; D unclear. The germline CDR1 and CDR2 sequences are SNHLY and FYNNEI. Trimming stripped 6 bases from V and 7 bases from J, with 12 bases between. The CDR3 loop spans 12 amino acids. The chain's CDR3 is CASRYWEIGYTF. The CDR3 region has the DNA TGTGCCAGCAGGTACTGGGAAATTGGCTACACCTTC.

This chain connects TRBV7-2 to TRBJ2-2; 7 nucleotides line up with TRBD2. The CDR3 consists of 14 residues. V was clipped by 2 bases and J by 6 bases; unmatched bases: 3. CDR1 is SGHTA and CDR2 is FQGNSA in the germline V gene. The CDR3 region has the DNA TGTGCCAGCAGCTTATGGGGGGGGGCCGGGGAGCTGTTTTTT. Its translation: CASSLWGGAGELFF.

The chain combines TRBV30 with TRBJ1-2; D call uncertain. The germline gives CDR1 GTSNPN, CDR2 SVGIG (reference sequence). The CDR3 has 11 residues. The V end lost 2 bases, the J end lost 7 bases, and 8 bases lay between the germline ends. CDR3 amino acids: CAWSPFPGYTF. The CDR3 nucleotides are TGTGCCTGGAGTCCCTTTCCTGGCTACACCTTC. The full variable domain, with the rest looked up from reference TRBV30 and TRBJ1-2, is SQTIHQWPATLVQPVGSPLSLECTVEGTSNPNLYWYRQAAGRGLQLLFYSVGIGQISSEVPQNLSASRPQDRQFILSSKKLLLSDSGFYLCAWSPFPGYTFGSGTRLTVV.

This rearrangement joins TRBV2 to TRBJ2-5, with no clear D. The germline CDR1 and CDR2 sequences are SNHLY and FYNNEI. This CDR3 is built from 12 residues. Trimming pared 6 bases from V and 2 bases from J, leaving 7 bases between. CDR3 sequence reads: CASRKSQETQYF. The CDR3 nucleotides read TGTGCCAGCAGGAAGAGTCAAGAGACCCAGTACTTC.

The J gene is TRBJ1-1, the V gene TRBV5-1; D unclear. CDR1 and CDR2 (germline): SGHRS, YFSETQ. V lost 5 bases and J lost 3, with 17 bases in between. The CDR3 runs to 15 residues. The CDR3 nucleotides are TGCGCCAGCAGTCCGGGTGGCAACGGATACACTGAAGCTTTCTTT. This translates into CASSPGGNGYTEAFF.

CDR3 protein: CASIGGPGDEQYF. Here the CDR3 DNA reads TGTGCCAGCATTGGGGGCCCCGGGGACGAGCAGTACTTC. This chain connects TRBV27 to TRBJ2-7, with D tentatively TRBD1 (6 bases). V gave up 7 bases and J gave up 5 bases, with 15 bases separating them. Looked up from germline, CDR1 is MNHEY and CDR2 is SMNVEV (reference sequence). The CDR3 covers 13 residues.

At least ten counts were recorded for this clone. The chain joins TRBV19 to TRBJ1-6, with a possible D match to TRBD1 (5 bases). The CDR3 has 13 residues. CDR1 is LNHDA, CDR2 SQIVND, per germline (reference sequence). V was pared by 6 bases and J by 7 bases, with 10 bases between. The CDR3 coding sequence is TGTGCCAGTAGAAGGGGCAGAAATTCACCCCTCCACTTT. It specifies CASRRGRNSPLHF.

This chain uses TRBV5-6 with TRBJ2-1, with D unresolved. There are 13 residues in the CDR3. From germline, CDR1 is SGHDT and CDR2 YYEEEE. V lost 2 bases and J lost 6, with 9 bases in between. The DNA for the CDR3 is TGTGCCAGCAGCTTACTGCTAATCAATGAGCAGTTCTTC. This translates into CASSLLLINEQFF.

The rearrangement links TRBV5-4 to TRBJ2-3; D is tentatively TRBD1 or TRBD2 (5 bases each). Trimming cost V 10 bases and J 0 bases, with 12 bases left between them. In germline, CDR1 is SGHNT, CDR2 YYREEE (reference sequence). The length of the CDR3 is 13 residues. The CDR3 protein is CAGADSSTDTQYF. The CDR3 DNA follows: TGTGCCGGGGCGGACTCCAGCACAGATACGCAGTATTTT.